This T cell receptor beta chain was observed in a study of CD8 T cells in ankylosing spondylitis. The study, taken as a whole, reports: Disease-linked clones reportedly concentrated significantly in matched ankylosing spondylitis synovial fluid. Seven or eight highly homologous variants made up a TCR beta motif, and this motif appeared characteristic of ankylosing spondylitis blood.

Libraries for TCR beta were made by quantitative 5'-RACE with molecular barcodes. TCRdb reanalysed the 5' RACE reads using MiXCR and keeps one entry per CDR3 protein. This sample has more than 500,000 distinct CDR3 sequences, with roughly 5.2% found just once. V was cut by 3 bases and J by 5 bases, with 15 bases left in between. The CDR3 spans 15 residues. Germline V gives CDR1 SGHRS, CDR2 YFSETQ. This clonotype was picked up many times. The target antigen is unknown. The chain recombines TRBV5-1 with TRBJ1-5, with D possibly matching TRBD1 (6 bases). The TCR sequence derives from a male donor with ankylosing spondylitis. What was sequenced was blood, either unsorted or a sorted T cell fraction (not recorded which). CDR3 protein: CASSSTPGGDQPQHF. CDR3 DNA: TGCGCCAGCAGCTCGACCCCGGGGGGCGATCAGCCCCAGCATTTT.